This TCR beta chain stems from a study of CD4 T cells in relation to SARS-CoV-2 and coronaviruses. Study in general: Convalescent donors were aged about 20 to 72, with median approximately 39 years. Crossreactive spike epitopes shared across donors were mapped to their HLA restriction.

Naive or memory CD4+ cells were cultured 1:1 with T cell-depleted PBMCs plus CEF. Trimming stripped 6 bases from V and 0 bases from J, with 7 bases between. CDR1 and CDR2 from the germline V gene are MDHEN and SYDVKM. The CDR3 sequence is 13 residues long. Study-wide points: The cross-reactivity analysis covered only spike protein, not other viral proteins.

There are a few counts of this clone. The antigen is not known. TCRdb keeps only in-frame clones here, not all; method: immunoSEQ multiplex PCR. The repertoire holds about 36,000 clones, with 77% as singletons. Material for sequencing was memory CD4+ T cells from PBMCs, cultured in vitro. The chain employs TRBV28 and TRBJ2-3; D call uncertain. The clonotype comes from an adult with COVID-19. The DNA for the CDR3 is TGTGCCAGCAGGGCGACTAGCACAGATACGCAGTATTTT. It encodes CASRATSTDTQYF.